This TCR beta chain appears in the sequencing data of a study of spatial heterogeneity in lung cancer (dated by TCRdb to about 2019). For context, the study as a whole: Beta-chain transcripts were consistently detected in greater numbers than alpha-chain transcripts, which likely reflects a higher abundance of beta-chain transcripts. The study quantitatively compared TCR alpha and beta repertoires across multiple tumor regions, matched nontumor lung and blood in non-small cell lung cancer. In tumor regions, TCR transcript counts showed a strong correlation with a T cell transcriptional module score from matched bulk RNA-seq. In the raw uncorrected reads, each unique combination of TCR and UMI appeared more than ten times on average. Both alpha and beta chains were TCR-sequenced in samples taken at surgery, namely 220 tumor regions, approximately 66 matched nontumor lung samples and 45 to 60 PBMC samples. The study linked features of the TCR repertoire to counts of nonsynonymous mutations, which were determined by whole-exome sequencing of tumor tissue.

CDR1 and CDR2, looked up from the germline V gene, are ENHRY and SYGVKD. A distance of 20 bases separates the germline ends of V and J, which lose 10 bases and 7 bases respectively. The CDR3 spans 13 residues, from the cysteine through the phenylalanine. Just the 39-base CDR3 DNA is kept, in frame starting at base 1. This specimen's time point label, interpreted: sample taken at primary tumor resection. Donors were 70 or so patients with early-stage, untreated non-small cell lung cancer from the lung TRACERx cohort. For TCR sequencing, whole RNA was extracted from tumor and nontumor lung tissue, or from cryopreserved PBMC samples, and no cell sorting was done. A patient was chosen for TCR sequencing only when enough RNA was available from at least two tumor regions. Before selection, tumor and adjacent nontumor lung specimens were reviewed by a lung pathologist. Libraries were made using 5' RACE. These reads were obtained on a NextSeq 500. The TCR library protocol attached a unique molecular identifier to each TCR cDNA molecule to allow correction of PCR and sequencing errors. In the authors' own workflow: Decombinator tools were used for TCR identification, UMI-based error correction and CDR3 extraction. Expanded TCRs were defined as those above a frequency of 2 per 1,000, corresponding to the top 1% of the tumor frequency distribution. Expanded tumor TCRs statistically deemed absent (corrected P<0.05) from at least one tumor region were classed as regional, and all other expanded tumor TCRs were classed as ubiquitous. Renyi diversity was computed with the R vegan package after each repertoire had been subsampled 100 times to 5,000 TCRs. CDR3 similarity networks were constructed using string-kernel similarity of amino acid triplets, with links drawn between CDR3s whose pairwise similarity was above 0.82. TCRdb itself trimmed the public reads at Q25 with fastp, ran MiXCR and retained productive beta chains. Each entry merges the rows of one CDR3 protein and shows their most common DNA and genes. These V and J calls rely on TCRdb rather than the paper's analysis. The sample yields 6,800 or so distinct CDR3 sequences; around 7.1% were counted once. The ten largest clones take up around 12% of the sample.

Here is what the overall study found, with its caveats: Additional single-cell paired TCR alpha and beta sequencing was considered necessary to confirm, at a functional level, the hypothesis that regional TCRs recognize regional mutations. Counts of ubiquitous and regional expanded TCRs correlated with counts of ubiquitous and regional nonsynonymous mutations, respectively. A correlation was observed between the number of expanded intratumoral alpha and beta TCRs and the tumor nonsynonymous mutation count. Estimated TCR-seq coverage of tumor T cells was only roughly 7% for alpha chains and 13% for beta chains.

This clonotype was found many times. No antigen is known for it. There are no base qualities to consult, and no much larger clone falls within one base. The chain is assembled from TRBV10-3 and TRBJ2-7; the D gene is possibly TRBD1 or TRBD2, each agreeing over 5 bases. The TCR sequence derives from a male donor with early-stage non-small cell lung cancer. Sequenced material: lung tumor tissue, taken at surgery. The DNA reads as follows: TGTGCCACTACGGGACGGGATTTACGAGAGCAGTACTTC. This encodes CATTGRDLREQYF.